This TCR beta chain was found in a study of T-cell reconstitution after alpha-beta-depleted transplantation in children. The authors prepared the TCRbeta library with unique molecular identifiers. TCRdb re-called the PCR reads with MiXCR, one entry per CDR3 protein. The sample records about 830,000 distinct CDR3 sequences, 15% to 20% being singletons. Study-level points and caveats: Where some patients showed high TCRbeta diversity at day 60, it came from recipient T cells and thymic progenitors that had survived. There were reportedly several hundred expanded graft clones from which alpha-beta T cells came about two months after transplant. At the one-year point after transplant, T-cell counts and TCRbeta diversity were found to come mostly from T cells that had been newly produced.

This clonotype was picked up a small number of times. As yet, its antigen is unknown. Germline-derived CDR1 and CDR2 are MNHEY and SMNVEV (reference sequence). The germline V and J ends were trimmed by 5 bases and 4 bases, with 17 bases remaining between them. The CDR3 covers 15 residues. V gene TRBV27 combines with J gene TRBJ1-1; the D gene is possibly TRBD1 (6 bases). The clonotype comes from a male patient younger than 18 who had a stem cell transplant for acute lymphoblastic leukemia, so the T cells may come from the graft donor. The specimen comprised PBMCs, mostly from graft donor cells, sampled 360 days after TCRalphabeta/CD19-depleted stem cell transplant. The CDR3 nucleotides are TGTGCCAGCAGTCCCGGACAGCTTCTCTTCACTGAAGCTTTCTTT. It translates to CASSPGQLLFTEAFF.